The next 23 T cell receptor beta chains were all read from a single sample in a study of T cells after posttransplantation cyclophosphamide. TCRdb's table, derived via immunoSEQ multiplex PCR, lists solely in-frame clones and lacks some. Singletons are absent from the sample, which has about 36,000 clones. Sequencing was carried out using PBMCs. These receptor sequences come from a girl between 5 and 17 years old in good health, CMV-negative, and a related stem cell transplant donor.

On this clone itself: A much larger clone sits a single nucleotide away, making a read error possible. The CDR3 here is CASPPTGEKGDAQYF. CDR3 nucleotides: TGCGCCAGCCCCCCGACGGGGGAGAAGGGAGATGCGCAGTATTTT. V is TRBV5-1 and J is TRBJ2-3, with D possibly TRBD2 on 6 matching bases. The germline CDR1 and CDR2 sequences are SGHRS and YFSETQ. This CDR3 region has 15 residues.

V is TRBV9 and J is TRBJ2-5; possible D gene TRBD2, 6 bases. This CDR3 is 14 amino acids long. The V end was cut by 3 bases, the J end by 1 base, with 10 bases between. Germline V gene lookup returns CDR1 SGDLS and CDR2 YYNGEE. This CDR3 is CASSAGTFQETQYF. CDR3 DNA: TGTGCCAGCAGCGCAGGGACTTTCCAAGAGACCCAGTACTTC.

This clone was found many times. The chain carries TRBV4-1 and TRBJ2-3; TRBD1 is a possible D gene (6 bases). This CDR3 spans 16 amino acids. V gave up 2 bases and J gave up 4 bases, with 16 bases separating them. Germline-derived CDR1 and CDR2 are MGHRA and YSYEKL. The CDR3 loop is CASSQRQGPRADTQYF. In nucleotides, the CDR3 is TGCGCCAGCAGCCAACGGCAGGGGCCAAGGGCAGATACGCAGTATTTT.

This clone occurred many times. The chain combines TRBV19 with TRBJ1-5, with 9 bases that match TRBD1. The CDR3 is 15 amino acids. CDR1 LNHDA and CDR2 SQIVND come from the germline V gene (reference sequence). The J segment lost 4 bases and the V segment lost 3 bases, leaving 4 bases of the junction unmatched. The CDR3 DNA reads TGTGCCAGTAGTATGGGAGACAGGGGGAATCAGCCCCAGCATTTT. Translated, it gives CASSMGDRGNQPQHF.

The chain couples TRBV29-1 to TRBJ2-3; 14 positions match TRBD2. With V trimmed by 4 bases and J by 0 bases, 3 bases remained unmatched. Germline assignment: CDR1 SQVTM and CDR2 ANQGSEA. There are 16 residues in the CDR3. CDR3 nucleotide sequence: TGCAGCGTTGCGGGACTAGCGGGAGATAGCACAGATACGCAGTATTTT. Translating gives CSVAGLAGDSTDTQYF.

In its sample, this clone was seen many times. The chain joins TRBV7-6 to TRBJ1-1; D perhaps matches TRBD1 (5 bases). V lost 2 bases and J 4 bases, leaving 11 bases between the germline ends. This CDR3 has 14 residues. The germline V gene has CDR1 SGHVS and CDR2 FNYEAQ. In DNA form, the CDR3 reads TGTGCCAGCAGCTTAAACCCCAGGGCCACTGAAGCTTTCTTT. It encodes CASSLNPRATEAFF.

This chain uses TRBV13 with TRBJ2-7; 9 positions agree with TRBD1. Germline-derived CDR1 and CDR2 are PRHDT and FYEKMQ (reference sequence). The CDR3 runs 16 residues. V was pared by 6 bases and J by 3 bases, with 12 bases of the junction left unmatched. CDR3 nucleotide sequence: TGTGCCAGCAGTCAGGGCGGGACAGGGAAAGGCTACGAGCAGTACTTC. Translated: CASSQGGTGKGYEQYF.

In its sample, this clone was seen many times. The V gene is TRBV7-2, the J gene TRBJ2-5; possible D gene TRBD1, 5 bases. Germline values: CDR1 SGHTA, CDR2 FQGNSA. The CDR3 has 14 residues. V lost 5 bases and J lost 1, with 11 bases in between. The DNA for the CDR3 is TGTGCCAGCAGCGCTAACAGGATCCAAGAGACCCAGTACTTC. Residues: CASSANRIQETQYF.

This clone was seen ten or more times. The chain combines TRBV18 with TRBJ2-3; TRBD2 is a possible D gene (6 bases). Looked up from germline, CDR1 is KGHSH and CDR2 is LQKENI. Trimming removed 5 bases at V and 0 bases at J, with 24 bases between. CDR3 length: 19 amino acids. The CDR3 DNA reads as TGTGCCAGCTCAACCCCCCCCGGCGGGGTTTCCCTTAGCACAGATACGCAGTATTTT. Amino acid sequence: CASSTPPGGVSLSTDTQYF.

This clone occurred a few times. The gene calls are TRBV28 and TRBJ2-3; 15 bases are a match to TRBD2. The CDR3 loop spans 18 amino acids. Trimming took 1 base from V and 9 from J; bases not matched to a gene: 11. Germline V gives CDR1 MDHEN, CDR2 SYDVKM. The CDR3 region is CASSLSGLAGGPGLTQYF. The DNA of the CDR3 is TGTGCCAGCAGTTTATCCGGACTAGCGGGAGGGCCAGGGCTAACGCAGTATTTT.

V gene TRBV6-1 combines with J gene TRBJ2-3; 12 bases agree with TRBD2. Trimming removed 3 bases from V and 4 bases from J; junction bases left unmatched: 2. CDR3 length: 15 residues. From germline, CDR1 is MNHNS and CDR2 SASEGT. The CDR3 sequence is CASSDLAGGPDTQYF. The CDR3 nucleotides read TGTGCCAGCAGTGACCTAGCGGGAGGGCCAGATACGCAGTATTTT.

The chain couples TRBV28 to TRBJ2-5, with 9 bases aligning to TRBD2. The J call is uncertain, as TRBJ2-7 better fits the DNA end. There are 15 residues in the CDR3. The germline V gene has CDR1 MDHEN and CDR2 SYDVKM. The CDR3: CASTSYKRGAYEQYF. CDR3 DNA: TGTGCCAGCACCTCTTACAAGCGGGGGGCCTACGAGCAGTACTTC.

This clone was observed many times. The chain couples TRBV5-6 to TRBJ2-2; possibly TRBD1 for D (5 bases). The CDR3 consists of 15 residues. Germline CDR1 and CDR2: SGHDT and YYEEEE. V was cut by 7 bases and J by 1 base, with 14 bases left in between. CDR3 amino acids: CASAPAGLNTGELFF. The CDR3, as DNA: TGTGCCAGCGCGCCAGCAGGGCTGAACACCGGGGAGCTGTTTTTT.

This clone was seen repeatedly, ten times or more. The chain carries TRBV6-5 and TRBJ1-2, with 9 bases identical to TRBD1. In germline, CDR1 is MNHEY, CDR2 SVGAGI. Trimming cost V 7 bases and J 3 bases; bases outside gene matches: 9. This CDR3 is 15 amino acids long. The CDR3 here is CASTPLRDRDYGYTF. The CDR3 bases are TGTGCCAGCACCCCCCTCCGGGACAGGGACTATGGCTACACCTTC.

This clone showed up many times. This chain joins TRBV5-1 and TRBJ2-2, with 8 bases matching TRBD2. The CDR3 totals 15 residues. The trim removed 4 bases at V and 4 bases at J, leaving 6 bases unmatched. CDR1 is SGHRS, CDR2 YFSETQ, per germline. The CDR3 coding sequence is TGCGCCAGCAGCCCTCGGGAGGGGAGCACCGGGGAGCTGTTTTTT. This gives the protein CASSPREGSTGELFF.

This chain's CDR3 is CASSLAYSNQPQHF. CDR3 bases: TGTGCCAGCAGTTTGGCATATAGCAATCAGCCCCAGCATTTT. V and J are TRBV27 and TRBJ1-5; D unclear. V dropped 3 bases and J dropped 0 bases, with 6 bases sitting between them. Germline CDR1 is MNHEY and CDR2 is SMNVEV (reference sequence). The CDR3 contains 14 residues.

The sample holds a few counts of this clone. CDR3 amino acids: CASIDRSGGYEQYF. In DNA, the CDR3 is TGTGCCAGCATCGATAGGTCAGGAGGGTACGAGCAGTACTTC. V is TRBV6-5 and J is TRBJ2-7; D perhaps matches TRBD2 (6 bases). The CDR3 has 14 residues. Trimming left V 7 bases short and J 4 bases short, with 17 bases between. Per the germline V gene, CDR1 is MNHEY and CDR2 is SVGAGI.

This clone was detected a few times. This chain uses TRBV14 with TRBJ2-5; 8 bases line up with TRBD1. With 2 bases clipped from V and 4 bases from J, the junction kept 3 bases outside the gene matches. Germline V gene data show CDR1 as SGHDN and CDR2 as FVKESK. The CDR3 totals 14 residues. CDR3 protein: CASSQWTGRETQYF. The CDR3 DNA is TGTGCCAGCAGCCAATGGACAGGGCGAGAGACCCAGTACTTC.

CDR3 amino acids: CASSVGVDSSYEQYF. The CDR3 nucleotides are TGTGCCAGCAGCGTAGGGGTGGACAGTTCGTACGAGCAGTACTTC. The chain has TRBV9 and TRBJ2-7, with a possible D match to TRBD1 (6 bases). Deletions cut 0 bases from V and 4 bases from J, with 14 bases between. This CDR3 is 15 amino acids long. Germline loops: CDR1 SGDLS, CDR2 YYNGEE.

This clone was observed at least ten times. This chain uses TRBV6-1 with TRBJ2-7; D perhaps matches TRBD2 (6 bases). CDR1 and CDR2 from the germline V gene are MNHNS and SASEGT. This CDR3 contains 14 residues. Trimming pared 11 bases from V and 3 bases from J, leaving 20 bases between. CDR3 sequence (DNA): TGTGCCGCCACCGGCGGGGCCGCTAACTACGAGCAGTACTTC. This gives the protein CAATGGAANYEQYF.

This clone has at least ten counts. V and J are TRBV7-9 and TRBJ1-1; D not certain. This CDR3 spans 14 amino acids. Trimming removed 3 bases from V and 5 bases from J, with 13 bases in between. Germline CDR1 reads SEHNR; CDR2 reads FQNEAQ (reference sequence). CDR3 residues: CASSLAARRTEAFF. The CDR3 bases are TGTGCCAGCAGCTTGGCCGCCCGGCGGACTGAAGCTTTCTTT.

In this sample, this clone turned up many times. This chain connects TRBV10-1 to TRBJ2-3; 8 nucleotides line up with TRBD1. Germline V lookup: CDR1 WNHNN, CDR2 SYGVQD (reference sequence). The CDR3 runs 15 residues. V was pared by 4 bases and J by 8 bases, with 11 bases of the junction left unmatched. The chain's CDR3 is CASSGGQALTGTQYF. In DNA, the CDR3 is TGCGCCAGCAGTGGGGGACAGGCCCTAACGGGTACGCAGTATTTT.

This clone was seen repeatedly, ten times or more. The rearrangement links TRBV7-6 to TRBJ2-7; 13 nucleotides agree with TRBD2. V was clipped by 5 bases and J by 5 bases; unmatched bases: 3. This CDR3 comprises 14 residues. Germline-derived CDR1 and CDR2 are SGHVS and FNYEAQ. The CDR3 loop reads CASSKGLAGDEQYF. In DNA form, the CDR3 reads TGTGCCAGCAGCAAAGGACTAGCGGGGGACGAGCAGTACTTC.